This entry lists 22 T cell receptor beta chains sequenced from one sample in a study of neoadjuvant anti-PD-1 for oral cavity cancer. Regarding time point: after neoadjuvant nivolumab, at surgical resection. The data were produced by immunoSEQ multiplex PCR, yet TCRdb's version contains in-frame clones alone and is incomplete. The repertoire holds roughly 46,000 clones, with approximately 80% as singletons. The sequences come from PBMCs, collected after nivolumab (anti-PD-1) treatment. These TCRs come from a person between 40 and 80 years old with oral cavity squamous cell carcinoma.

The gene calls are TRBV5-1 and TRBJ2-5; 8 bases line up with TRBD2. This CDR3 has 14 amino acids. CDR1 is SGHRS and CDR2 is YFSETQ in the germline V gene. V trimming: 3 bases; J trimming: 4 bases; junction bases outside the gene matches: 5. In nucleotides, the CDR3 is TGCGCCAGCAGCTGGCGGGGGGCGGGAGAGACCCAGTACTTC. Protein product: CASSWRGAGETQYF.

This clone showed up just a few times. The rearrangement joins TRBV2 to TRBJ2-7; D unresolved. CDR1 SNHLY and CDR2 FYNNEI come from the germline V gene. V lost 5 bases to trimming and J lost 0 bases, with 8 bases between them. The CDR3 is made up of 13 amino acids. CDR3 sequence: CASSSTASYEQYF. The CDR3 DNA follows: TGTGCCAGCAGTTCTACGGCCTCCTACGAGCAGTACTTC.

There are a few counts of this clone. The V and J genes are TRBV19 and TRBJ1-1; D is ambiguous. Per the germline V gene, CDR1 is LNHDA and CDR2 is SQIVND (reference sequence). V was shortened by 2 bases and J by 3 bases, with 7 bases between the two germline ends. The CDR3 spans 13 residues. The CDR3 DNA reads TGTGCCAGTAGTATAACGCCAGACACTGAAGCTTTCTTT. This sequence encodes CASSITPDTEAFF.

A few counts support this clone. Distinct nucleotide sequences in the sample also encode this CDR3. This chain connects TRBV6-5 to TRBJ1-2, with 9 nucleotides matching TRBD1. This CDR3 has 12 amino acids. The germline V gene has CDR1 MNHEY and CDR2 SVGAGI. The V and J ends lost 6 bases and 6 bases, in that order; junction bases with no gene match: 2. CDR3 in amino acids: CASRRTGDGYTF. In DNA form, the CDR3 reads TGTGCCAGCAGGAGGACAGGGGATGGCTACACCTTC.

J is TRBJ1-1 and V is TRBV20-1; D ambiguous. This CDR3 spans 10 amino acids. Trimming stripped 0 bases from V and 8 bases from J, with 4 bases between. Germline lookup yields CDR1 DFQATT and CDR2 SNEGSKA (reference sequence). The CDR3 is CSAREGEAFF. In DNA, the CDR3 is TGCAGTGCTAGAGAGGGGGAAGCTTTCTTT.

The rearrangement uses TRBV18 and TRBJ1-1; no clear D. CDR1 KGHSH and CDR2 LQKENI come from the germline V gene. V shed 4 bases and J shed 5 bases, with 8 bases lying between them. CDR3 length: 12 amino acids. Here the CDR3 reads CASSRIGTEAFF. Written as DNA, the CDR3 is TGTGCCAGCTCACGAATAGGTACTGAAGCTTTCTTT. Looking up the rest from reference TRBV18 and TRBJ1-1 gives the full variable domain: NAGVMQNPRHLVRRRGQEARLRCSPMKGHSHVYWYRQLPEEGLKFMVYLQKENIIDESGMPKERFSAEFPKEGPSILRIQQVVRGDSAAYFCASSRIGTEAFFGQGTRLTVV.

The CDR3, as DNA: TGTGCCACCAGCCCCGGGGGCACAGATACGCAGTATTTT. It codes for CATSPGGTDTQYF. The chain joins TRBV15 to TRBJ2-3; TRBD2 might be the D (5 bases). The CDR3 is made up of 13 amino acids. Germline CDR1 and CDR2: LNHNV and YYDKDF (reference sequence). V lost 5 bases to trimming and J lost 1 base, with 7 bases between them.

The CDR3 region has the DNA TGTGCCAGCAGGCTTGAGGTACAGGGTAGGAGACCTGATGGCTACACCTTC. It encodes CASRLEVQGRRPDGYTF. V is TRBV5-4 and J is TRBJ1-2; D is possibly TRBD1 (6 bases). The germline V gene has CDR1 SGHNT and CDR2 YYREEE (reference sequence). The V and J ends lost 5 bases and 6 bases respectively, with 26 bases between them. The CDR3 totals 17 residues.

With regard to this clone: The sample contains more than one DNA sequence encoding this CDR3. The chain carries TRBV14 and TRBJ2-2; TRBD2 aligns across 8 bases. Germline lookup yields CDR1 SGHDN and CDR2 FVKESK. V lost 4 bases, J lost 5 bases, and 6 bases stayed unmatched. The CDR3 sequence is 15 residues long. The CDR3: CASSLGAGATGELFF. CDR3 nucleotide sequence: TGTGCCAGCAGCCTTGGAGCGGGGGCGACCGGGGAGCTGTTTTTT. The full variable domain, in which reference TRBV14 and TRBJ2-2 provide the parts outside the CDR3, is EAGVTQFPSHSVIEKGQTVTLRCDPISGHDNLYWYRRVMGKEIKFLLHFVKESKQDESGMPNNRFLAERTGGTYSTLKVQPAELEDSGVYFCASSLGAGATGELFFGEGSRLTVL.

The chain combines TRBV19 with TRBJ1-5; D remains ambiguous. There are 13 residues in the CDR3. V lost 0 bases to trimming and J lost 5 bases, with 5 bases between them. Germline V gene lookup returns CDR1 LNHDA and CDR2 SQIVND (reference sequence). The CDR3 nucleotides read TGTGCCAGTAGTATAGATACAGATCAGCCCCAGCATTTT. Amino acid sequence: CASSIDTDQPQHF.

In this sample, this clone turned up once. CDR3 nucleotide sequence: TGTGCCTGGAGTGGAGCGGGGGTTTCCTACGAGCAGTACTTC. Translation gives CAWSGAGVSYEQYF. The rearrangement links TRBV30 to TRBJ2-7, with 8 positions matching TRBD2. V lost 1 base and J lost 1; bases outside the gene matches: 3. CDR1 and CDR2 from the germline V gene are GTSNPN and SVGIG (reference sequence). This CDR3 region has 14 residues.

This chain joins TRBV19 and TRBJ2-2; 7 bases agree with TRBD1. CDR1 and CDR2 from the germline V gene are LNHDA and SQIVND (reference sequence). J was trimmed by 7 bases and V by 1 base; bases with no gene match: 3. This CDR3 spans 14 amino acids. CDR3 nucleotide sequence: TGTGCCAGTAGTATAGCGACAGGGCACGGGGAGCTGTTTTTT. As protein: CASSIATGHGELFF.

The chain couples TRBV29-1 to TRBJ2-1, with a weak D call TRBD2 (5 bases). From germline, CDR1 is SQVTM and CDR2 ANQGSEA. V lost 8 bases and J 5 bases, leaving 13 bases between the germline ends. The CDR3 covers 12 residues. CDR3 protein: CSTSSGNNEQFF. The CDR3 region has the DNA TGCAGCACAAGCAGCGGAAACAATGAGCAGTTCTTC.

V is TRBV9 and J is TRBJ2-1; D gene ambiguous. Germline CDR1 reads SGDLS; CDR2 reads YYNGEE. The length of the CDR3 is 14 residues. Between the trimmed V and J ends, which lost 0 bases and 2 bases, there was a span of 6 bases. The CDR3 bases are TGTGCCAGCAGCGTAGATAGAGCCTACAATGAGCAGTTCTTC. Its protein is CASSVDRAYNEQFF.

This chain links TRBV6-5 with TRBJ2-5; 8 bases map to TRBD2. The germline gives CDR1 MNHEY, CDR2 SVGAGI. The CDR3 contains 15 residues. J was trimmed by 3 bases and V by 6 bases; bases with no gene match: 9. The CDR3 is CASRAGAGGKETQYF. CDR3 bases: TGTGCCAGCAGAGCCGGGGCGGGGGGTAAAGAGACCCAGTACTTC.

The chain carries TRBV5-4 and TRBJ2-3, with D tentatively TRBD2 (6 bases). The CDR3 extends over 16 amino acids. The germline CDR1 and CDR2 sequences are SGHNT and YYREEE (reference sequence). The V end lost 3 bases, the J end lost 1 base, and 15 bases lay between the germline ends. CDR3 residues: CASSWPSTGGTDTQYF. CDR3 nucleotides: TGTGCCAGCAGCTGGCCAAGTACGGGAGGCACAGATACGCAGTATTTT.

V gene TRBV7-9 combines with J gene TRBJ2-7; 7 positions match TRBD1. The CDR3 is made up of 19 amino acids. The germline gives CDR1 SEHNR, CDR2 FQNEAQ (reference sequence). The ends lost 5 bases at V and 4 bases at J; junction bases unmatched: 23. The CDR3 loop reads CASSPPVDLTGYRGYEQYF. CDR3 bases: TGTGCCAGCAGCCCCCCCGTCGATCTGACAGGGTATAGAGGATACGAGCAGTACTTC.

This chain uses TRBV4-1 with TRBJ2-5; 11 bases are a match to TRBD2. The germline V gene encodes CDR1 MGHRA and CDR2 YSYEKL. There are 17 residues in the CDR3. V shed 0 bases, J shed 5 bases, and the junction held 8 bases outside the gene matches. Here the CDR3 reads CASSQDKLAGEKETQYF. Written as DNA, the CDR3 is TGCGCCAGCAGCCAAGATAAACTAGCGGGAGAGAAGGAGACCCAGTACTTC.

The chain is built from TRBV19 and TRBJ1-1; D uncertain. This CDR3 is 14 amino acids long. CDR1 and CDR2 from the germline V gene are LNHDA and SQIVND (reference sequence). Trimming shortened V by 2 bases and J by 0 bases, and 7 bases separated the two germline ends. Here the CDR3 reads CASSIPGLNTEAFF. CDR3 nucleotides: TGTGCCAGTAGTATACCGGGGTTGAACACTGAAGCTTTCTTT.

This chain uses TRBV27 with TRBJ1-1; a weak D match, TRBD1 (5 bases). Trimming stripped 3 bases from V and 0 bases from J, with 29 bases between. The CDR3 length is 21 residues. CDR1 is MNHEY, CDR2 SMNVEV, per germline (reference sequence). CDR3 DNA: TGTGCCAGCAGTTTTGCCGTTCCGATCTCCGGGTCAAGAGGGGTGAACACTGAAGCTTTCTTT. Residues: CASSFAVPISGSRGVNTEAFF.

The CDR3 nucleotides read TGTGCCAGCAGCTTAGGGCCAGGGGTAGATGGCTACACCTTC. This sequence encodes CASSLGPGVDGYTF. J is TRBJ1-2 and V is TRBV7-2, with D possibly matching TRBD1 (6 bases). Germline lookup yields CDR1 SGHTA and CDR2 FQGNSA. V was pared by 1 base and J by 6 bases, with 12 bases between. The CDR3 covers 14 residues. Looking up the rest from reference TRBV7-2 and TRBJ1-2 gives the full variable domain: GAGVSQSPSNKVTEKGKDVELRCDPISGHTALYWYRQSLGQGLEFLIYFQGNSAPDKSGLPSDRFSAERTGGSVSTLTIQRTQQEDSAVYLCASSLGPGVDGYTFGSGTRLTVV.

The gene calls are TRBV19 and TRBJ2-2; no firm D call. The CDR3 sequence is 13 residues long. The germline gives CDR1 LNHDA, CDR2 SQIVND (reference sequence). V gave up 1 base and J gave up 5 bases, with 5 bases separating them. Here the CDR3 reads CASSIASTGELFF. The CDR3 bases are TGTGCCAGTAGTATAGCGAGTACCGGGGAGCTGTTTTTT.